Reported below is one T cell receptor beta chain. The sample comes from a study of shared clonotypes between healthy human individuals. Across the study: Each donor had three CD4 naive, three CD4 memory, two CD8 naive and one CD8 memory plate.

V lost 6 bases and J 4 bases, leaving 7 bases between the germline ends. Looked up from germline, CDR1 is MGHDK and CDR2 is SYGVNS. The CDR3 is 12 amino acids. Only in-frame clones appear in the TCRdb table, and some are missing; sequencing was by immunoSEQ multiplex PCR. This table holds around 1.4 million clones, approximately 98.5% found once. The chain joins TRBV25-1 to TRBJ2-1; no clear D gene. The receptor was isolated from a young man in good health. The sequencing input was naive CD4+ T cells sorted from blood. Subset: CD45RA+ positively selected. The CDR3 loop reads CASRKGYNEQFF. Here the CDR3 DNA reads TGTGCCAGCAGAAAGGGTTACAATGAGCAGTTCTTC.